The 15 T cell receptor beta chains below were found in one sample sequenced in a study of T cell responses to AZD1222 COVID-19 vaccine. The table came from immunoSEQ multiplex PCR; TCRdb's copy has only in-frame clones and leaves some out. The repertoire holds about 140,000 clones, about nine tenths seen once, with over 1.5% in the top ten. Source: peripheral blood, taken on day 0 of AZD1222 vaccination. The receptors derive from an adult in good health.

The V and J genes are TRBV7-9 and TRBJ2-7; TRBD2 might be the D (5 bases). This CDR3 has 11 amino acids. Germline assignment: CDR1 SEHNR and CDR2 FQNEAQ (reference sequence). CDR3 amino acids: CVSGSSYEQYF. Written as DNA, the CDR3 is TGTGTGAGTGGGAGCTCCTACGAGCAGTACTTC.

The CDR3 protein is CASSLGHKGPTSGNTIYF. The CDR3 bases are TGTGCCAGCAGCTTAGGTCATAAGGGCCCGACCTCTGGAAACACCATATATTTT. This chain links TRBV13 with TRBJ1-3; D uncertain. V dropped 0 bases and J dropped 0 bases, with 15 bases sitting between them. The length of the CDR3 is 18 residues. Germline V gives CDR1 PRHDT, CDR2 FYEKMQ (reference sequence).

This chain connects TRBV7-9 to TRBJ2-1; 8 bases are shared with TRBD2. V trimming: 2 bases; J trimming: 8 bases; junction bases outside the gene matches: 8. CDR3 length: 15 amino acids. Germline V gene data show CDR1 as SEHNR and CDR2 as FQNEAQ (reference sequence). This CDR3 reads CASSLKREIMDEQFF. The CDR3 bases are TGTGCCAGCAGCTTAAAGCGGGAGATTATGGATGAGCAGTTCTTC.

This chain connects TRBV28 to TRBJ1-1; 8 bases line up with TRBD1. Germline V CDR1 and CDR2: MDHEN, SYDVKM. This CDR3 contains 15 residues. J was trimmed by 1 base and V by 3 bases; bases with no gene match: 4. Here the CDR3 reads CASSFAGGGNTEAFF. The CDR3, as DNA: TGTGCCAGCAGTTTTGCAGGGGGCGGGAACACTGAAGCTTTCTTT.

The chain carries TRBV4-1 and TRBJ1-3; D unclear. Germline V lookup: CDR1 MGHRA, CDR2 YSYEKL. V was pared by 4 bases and J by 10 bases, with 11 bases between. The CDR3 length is 12 residues. This CDR3 reads CASSLPRQTIYF. CDR3 sequence (DNA): TGCGCCAGCAGCCTTCCGAGACAAACCATATATTTT.

The chain carries TRBV2 and TRBJ1-5; D is ambiguous. This CDR3 has 13 residues. Germline V gene data show CDR1 as SNHLY and CDR2 as FYNNEI. Trimming pared 1 base from V and 5 bases from J, leaving 6 bases between. This CDR3 is CASSEEEDQPQHF. DNA for the CDR3: TGTGCCAGCAGTGAAGAGGAAGATCAGCCCCAGCATTTT.

Comments on this clone: Relative to the germline gene, one junction end is altered; a read error may explain this. V and J are TRBV6-5 and TRBJ1-6; no definite D call. The CDR3 is made up of 15 amino acids. CDR1 and CDR2 from the germline V gene are MNHEY and SVGAGI. CDR3 nucleotide sequence: TGTGCCAGCAGTTCCTCCCGAGGACCCAATTCGCCCCTCCACTTT. This translates into CASSSSRGPNSPLHF.

The chain carries TRBV20-1 and TRBJ2-7, with D maybe TRBD2 (5 bases). This CDR3 is 16 amino acids long. The V gene lost 3 bases and the J gene lost 2 bases, with 20 bases spanning the gap. Germline CDR1 reads DFQATT; CDR2 reads SNEGSKA (reference sequence). The DNA of the CDR3 is TGCAGTGCTAGTCCCCTTTATTCGGGAATCACCTACGAGCAGTACTTC. This sequence encodes CSASPLYSGITYEQYF.

The chain recombines TRBV3-1 (or the pseudogene TRBV3-2) with TRBJ1-2; TRBD1 is a possible D gene (5 bases). There are 11 residues in the CDR3. CDR1 LGHDT and CDR2 YNNKEL come from the germline V gene (reference sequence). Trimming took off 3 bases at V and 8 bases at J, with 7 bases between the two ends. CDR3 sequence reads: CASSQGPGYTF. CDR3 sequence (DNA): TGTGCCAGCAGCCAGGGGCCCGGCTACACCTTC.

V and J are TRBV7-2 and TRBJ2-7, with D maybe TRBD2 (5 bases). Germline lookup yields CDR1 SGHTA and CDR2 FQGNSA. V shed 1 base and J shed 2 bases, with 9 bases lying between them. The CDR3 length is 14 residues. The CDR3 loop is CASSLVAPAYEQYF. The CDR3 DNA reads as TGTGCCAGCAGCTTAGTAGCGCCCGCCTACGAGCAGTACTTC.

The chain employs TRBV4-1 and TRBJ1-2; D is undetermined. The CDR3 sequence is 14 residues long. Looked up from germline, CDR1 is MGHRA and CDR2 is YSYEKL. The ends were cut back, 0 bases at V and 2 bases at J, with 7 bases in the middle. Here the CDR3 DNA reads TGCGCCAGCAGCCAAGAGACCCTCAACTATGGCTACACCTTC. Translation: CASSQETLNYGYTF.

This sequence joins TRBV15 and TRBJ1-3, with D hard to call. From germline, CDR1 is LNHNV and CDR2 YYDKDF (reference sequence). The CDR3 has 14 amino acids. Trimming shortened V by 3 bases and J by 0 bases, and 6 bases separated the two germline ends. Here the CDR3 reads CATSRGSSGNTIYF. CDR3 in DNA: TGTGCCACCAGCAGGGGGAGCTCTGGAAACACCATATATTTT.

The chain combines TRBV27 with TRBJ2-1; a possible D gene is TRBD2 (5 bases). Trimming removed 4 bases from V and 6 bases from J, with 10 bases in between. The CDR3 contains 13 residues. Per germline, CDR1 MNHEY and CDR2 SMNVEV (reference sequence). The CDR3 here is CASSSGLPNEQFF. DNA of the CDR3: TGTGCCAGCAGTTCCGGACTTCCCAATGAGCAGTTCTTC.

The chain recombines TRBV5-1 with TRBJ2-6, with 8 bases matching TRBD1. The CDR3 contains 18 residues. Germline trimming cut 0 bases from V and 0 bases from J; bases unmatched to any gene: 5. Germline V CDR1 and CDR2: SGHRS, YFSETQ. In DNA, the CDR3 is TGCGCCAGCAGCTTGGTCGCGGGACAGGTCTCTGGGGCCAACGTCCTGACTTTC. Protein: CASSLVAGQVSGANVLTF.

This clone was counted only a few times. The V call is TRBV24-1, the J call TRBJ1-5; weak D call: TRBD1 (6 bases). Trimming shortened V by 9 bases and J by 5 bases, and 16 bases separated the two germline ends. Germline V gene lookup returns CDR1 KGHDR and CDR2 SFDVKD. The CDR3 loop spans 14 amino acids. CDR3 in amino acids: CATRWGGLDQPQHF. CDR3 bases: TGTGCCACCCGATGGGGGGGGCTCGATCAGCCCCAGCATTTT.